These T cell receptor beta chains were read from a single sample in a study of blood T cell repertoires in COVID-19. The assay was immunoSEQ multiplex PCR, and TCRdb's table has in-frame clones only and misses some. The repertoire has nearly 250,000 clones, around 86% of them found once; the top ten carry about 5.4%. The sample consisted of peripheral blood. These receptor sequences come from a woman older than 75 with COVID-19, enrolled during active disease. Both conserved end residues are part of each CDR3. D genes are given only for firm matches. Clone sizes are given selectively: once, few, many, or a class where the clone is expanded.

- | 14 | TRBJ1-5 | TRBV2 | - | TGTGCCAGCAGCAGGCAGGGCGGGGATCAGCCCCAGCATTTT | CASSRQGGDQPQHF
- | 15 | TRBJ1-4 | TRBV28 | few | TGTGCCAGCAGTCTAAACCGGGGGGGGAATGAAAAACTGTTTTTT | CASSLNRGGNEKLFF
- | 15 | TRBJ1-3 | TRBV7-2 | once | TGTGCCAGCAGCTCCCCCCGGGGTTCTGGAAACACCATATATTTT | CASSSPRGSGNTIYF
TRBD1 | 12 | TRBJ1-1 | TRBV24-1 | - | TGTGCCACCCAGGGGGCTGGCACTGAAGCTTTCTTT | CATQGAGTEAFF
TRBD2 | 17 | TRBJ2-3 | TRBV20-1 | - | TGCAGTGCTAGTCCCCCTTACTTGCGGGGGAGCACAGATACGCAGTATTTT | CSASPPYLRGSTDTQYF
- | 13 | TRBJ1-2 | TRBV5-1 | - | TGCGCCAGCAGCGCCTCAGGGTCCTATGGCTACACCTTC | CASSASGSYGYTF
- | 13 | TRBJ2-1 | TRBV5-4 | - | TGTGCCAGCAGCTTGAATTTAGAGGTTGAGCAGTTCTTC | CASSLNLEVEQFF
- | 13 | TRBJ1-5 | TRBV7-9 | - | TGTGCCAGCAGCTTTTTCGGGGGGCGGCCCCAGCATTTT | CASSFFGGRPQHF
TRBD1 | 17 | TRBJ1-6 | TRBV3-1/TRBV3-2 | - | TGTGCCAGCAGCCTTAGGACAGGGAGCTCCTATAATTCACCCCTCCACTTT | CASSLRTGSSYNSPLHF
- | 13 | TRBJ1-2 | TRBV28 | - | TGTGCCAGCAGGGAGGCTAGTGCCAGGAGCTACACCTTC | CASREASARSYTF
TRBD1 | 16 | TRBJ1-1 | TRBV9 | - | TGTGCCAGCAGCGTAGCCCTTACAGGGGGGGCCACTGAAGCTTTCTTT | CASSVALTGGATEAFF
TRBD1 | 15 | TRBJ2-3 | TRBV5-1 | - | TGCGCCAGCAGCCCCGGACAGGGGGGAACAGATACGCAGTATTTT | CASSPGQGGTDTQYF
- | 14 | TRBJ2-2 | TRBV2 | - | TGTGCCAGCAGTGGTTCGCGGGGATCCGGGGAGCTGTTTTTT | CASSGSRGSGELFF
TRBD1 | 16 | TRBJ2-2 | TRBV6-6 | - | TGTGCCAGCAGTCTCACCGGGACAGGGTTCCCCGGGGAGCTGTTTTTT | CASSLTGTGFPGELFF
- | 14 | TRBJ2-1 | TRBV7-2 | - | TGTGCCAGCAGCTTAGTTGAAGCTAGCAATGAGCAGTTCTTC | CASSLVEASNEQFF
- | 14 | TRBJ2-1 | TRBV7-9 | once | TGTGCCAGCAGCTCCCTTTCCATGGCCAATGAGCAGTTCTTC | CASSSLSMANEQFF
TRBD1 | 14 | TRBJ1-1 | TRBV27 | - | TGTGCCAGCAGCTCGACAGGGGGCTGGACTGAAGCTTTCTTT | CASSSTGGWTEAFF
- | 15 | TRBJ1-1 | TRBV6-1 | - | TGTGCCAGCAGTGAAAGCGCAGGGCTCAACACTGAAGCTTTCTTT | CASSESAGLNTEAFF
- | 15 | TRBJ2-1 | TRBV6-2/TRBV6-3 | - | TGTGCCAGCAGTTTTTACAACGGACAGTACGGGGAGCAGTTCTTC | CASSFYNGQYGEQFF
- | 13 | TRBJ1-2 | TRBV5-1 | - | TGCGCCAGCTCCTCGGGGTTTGACTATGGCTACACCTTC | CASSSGFDYGYTF
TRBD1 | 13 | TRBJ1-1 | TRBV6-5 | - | TGTGCCAGCATCTCGGGACAGAATTTTGAAGCTTTCTTT | CASISGQNFEAFF
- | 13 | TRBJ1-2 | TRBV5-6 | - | TGTGCCAGCAGCGCACAGACAGATCTAGGTTACACCTTC | CASSAQTDLGYTF
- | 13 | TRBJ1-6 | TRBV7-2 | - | TGTGCCAGCAGCTCCACAGGGAATTCACCCCTCCACTTT | CASSSTGNSPLHF
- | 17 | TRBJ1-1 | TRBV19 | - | TGTGCCAGTAGTCCCCGGGGGGGGGCATATTTAGGCTCTGAAGCTTTCTTT | CASSPRGGAYLGSEAFF
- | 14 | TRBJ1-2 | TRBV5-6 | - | TGTGCCAGCAGCCTCAGACAAGTAGTCTATGGCTACACCTTC | CASSLRQVVYGYTF
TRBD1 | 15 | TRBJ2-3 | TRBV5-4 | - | TGTGCCAGCAGCTTGGGGGGGACAGGGGCAGATACGCAGTATTTT | CASSLGGTGADTQYF
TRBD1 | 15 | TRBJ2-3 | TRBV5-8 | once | TGTGCCAGCAGACTCTCCGGGACAGGTCTAGATACGCAGTATTTT | CASRLSGTGLDTQYF
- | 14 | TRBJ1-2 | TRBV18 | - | TGTGCCAGCTCCCCAGGGCAGGGCGACTATGGCTACACCTTC | CASSPGQGDYGYTF
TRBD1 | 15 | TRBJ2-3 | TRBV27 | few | TGTGCCAGCAGTTCGATTTCAGGGACAGTTGATACGCAGTATTTT | CASSSISGTVDTQYF
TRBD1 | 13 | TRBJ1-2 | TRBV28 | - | TGTGCCAGCAGTGGGGACAGGGTGAGTGGCTACACCTTC | CASSGDRVSGYTF
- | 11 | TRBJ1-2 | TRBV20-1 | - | TGCAGTGCTAGGCGAAGCTATGGCTACACCTTC | CSARRSYGYTF
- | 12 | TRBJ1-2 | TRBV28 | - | TGTGCCAGCAGTTTCGCAGGCGGGGGCTACACCTTC | CASSFAGGGYTF
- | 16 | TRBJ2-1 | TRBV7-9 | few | TGTGCCAGCAGCGAAGGAGTCAGCGGGTGGCTCAATGAGCAGTTCTTC | CASSEGVSGWLNEQFF
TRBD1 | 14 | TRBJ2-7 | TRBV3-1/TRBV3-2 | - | TGTGCCAGCAGCCCGGACAGGGGGAGTAGTGAGCAGTACTTC | CASSPDRGSSEQYF
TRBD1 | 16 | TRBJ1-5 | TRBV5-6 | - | TGTGCCAGCAGCTTAACTACCGGGACAGGGTATCAGCCCCAGCATTTT | CASSLTTGTGYQPQHF
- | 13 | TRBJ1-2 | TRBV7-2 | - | TGTGCCAGCAGCTTATCAGCTAACTATGGCTACACCTTC | CASSLSANYGYTF
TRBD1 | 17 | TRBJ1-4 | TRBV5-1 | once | TGCGCCAGCAGCTTATTAGGGACAGGGGGCGGAGTTGAAAAACTGTTTTTT | CASSLLGTGGGVEKLFF
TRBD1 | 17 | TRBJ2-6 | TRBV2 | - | TGTGCCAGCAGTCAAGGGACAGGGGGCGCTGGGGCCAACGTCCTGACTTTC | CASSQGTGGAGANVLTF
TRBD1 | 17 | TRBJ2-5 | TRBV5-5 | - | TGTGCCAGCAGCTTGCTGCCGGGACAGGGGTTCCAAGAGACCCAGTACTTC | CASSLLPGQGFQETQYF
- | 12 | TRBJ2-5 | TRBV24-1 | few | TGTGCCACCAGTGATTTGCACCTAACCCAGTACTTC | CATSDLHLTQYF
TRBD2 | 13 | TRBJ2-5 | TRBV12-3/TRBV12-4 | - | TGTGCCAGCCGGGGGGCGGGGGGACGTACCCAGTACTTC | CASRGAGGRTQYF
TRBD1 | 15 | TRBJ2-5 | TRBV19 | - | TGTGCCAGTAGTATATTCGGGACAGGGCAAGAGACCCAGTACTTC | CASSIFGTGQETQYF
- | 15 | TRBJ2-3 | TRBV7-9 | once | TGTGCCAGCAGCGACAAAAACAGGGTAGAAGTTACGCAGTATTTT | CASSDKNRVEVTQYF
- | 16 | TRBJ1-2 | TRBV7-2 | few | TGTGCCAGCAGCCGGGATCGCGGGGACCGGCAATATGGCTACACCTTC | CASSRDRGDRQYGYTF
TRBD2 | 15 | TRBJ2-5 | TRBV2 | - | TGTGCCAGCAGTGAAGTCGCGGGGGGCCGGGAGACCCAGTACTTC | CASSEVAGGRETQYF
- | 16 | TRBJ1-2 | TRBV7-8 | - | TGTGCCAGCAGCTCACTGGACAGCGCGGGGGACTATGGCTACACCTTC | CASSSLDSAGDYGYTF
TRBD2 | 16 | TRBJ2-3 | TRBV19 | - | TGTGCCAGTAGTATAAGTAGCGGGGGGGCTACAGATACGCAGTATTTT | CASSISSGGATDTQYF
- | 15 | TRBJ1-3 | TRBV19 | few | TGTGCCAGCAGTCGCGTGGGACTCTCTGGAAACACCATATATTTT | CASSRVGLSGNTIYF
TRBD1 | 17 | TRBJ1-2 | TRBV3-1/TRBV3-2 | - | TGTGCCAGCAGCCCTTCCTTCTCGACAGGGGGCGGTCAAGGCTACACCTTC | CASSPSFSTGGGQGYTF
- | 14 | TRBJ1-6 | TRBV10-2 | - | TGCGCCAGCAGTGCTGGGGCTTCGAATTCACCCCTCCACTTT | CASSAGASNSPLHF
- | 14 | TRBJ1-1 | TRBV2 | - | TGTGCCAGCAGTGCAAGGGGTGGCGGCACTGAAGCTTTCTTT | CASSARGGGTEAFF
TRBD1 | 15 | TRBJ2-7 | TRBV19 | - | TGTGCCAGTAGTATGGTCCCCGACAGGGGGTACGAGCAGTACTTC | CASSMVPDRGYEQYF
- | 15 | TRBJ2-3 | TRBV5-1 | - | TGCGCCAGCCGTATAGGACTTCCTAGCACAGATACGCAGTATTTT | CASRIGLPSTDTQYF